This TCR beta chain was profiled in a study of T cell responses to AZD1222 COVID-19 vaccine. The V and J ends lost 4 bases and 4 bases respectively, with 13 bases between them. Germline V gives CDR1 SGHTA, CDR2 FQGNSA. The CDR3 length is 14 residues. In regard to this clone: Its cognate antigen is unknown.

General observations from the study: Only 6 or 7 AZD1222 recipients tested seropositive at baseline.

Sequencing used immunoSEQ multiplex PCR; TCRdb keeps in-frame clones, though not all of them. The table records fewer than 120,000 clones, 81% of them present only once. Sample: peripheral blood, taken on day 0 of AZD1222 vaccination. The V gene is TRBV7-2, the J gene TRBJ2-5, with D possibly being TRBD2 (6 bases). The receptor comes from an adult in good health. CDR3 nucleotides: TGTGCCAGCAGCTACCTCGGGAGAGGAGAGACCCAGTACTTC. It codes for CASSYLGRGETQYF.